The clone carrying this T cell receptor (beta chain) is a singleton in its sample. This sample was included in a study of blood T cell repertoires in COVID-19. This CDR3 has 16 residues. CDR1 and CDR2 from the germline V gene are GTSNPN and SVGIG (reference sequence). Trimming removed 3 bases from V and 8 bases from J; junction bases left unmatched: 13. Authors' processing steps: Counts of nucleated cells, estimated from reference gene primer amplification, were obtained. Clones were read by immunoSEQ multiplex PCR, and TCRdb kept only the in-frame ones, dropping some. That table supplies the V and J calls and clone size; D and trimming were determined from the DNA. The sample has 180,000 or so clones; 90% are singletons.

The sequencing sample was made of peripheral blood. The V and J genes are TRBV30 and TRBJ1-6, with 7 bases aligning to TRBD1. The source is a man aged 50 to 59 with acute or convalescent COVID-19. CDR3 in amino acids: CAWSPADRRRYSPLHF. CDR3 nucleotide sequence: TGTGCCTGGAGCCCTGCGGACAGGCGGCGGTATTCACCCCTCCACTTT.